The 24 T cell receptor beta chains below were found in one sample sequenced in a study of T and B cells in COVID-19 patients. TRB was amplified from about 260-540 ng of blood genomic DNA. Multiplex PCR with BIOMED2 TRB-A/B primer pools amplified TRB rearrangements. TCRdb called the multiplex PCR reads again in MiXCR, with one record for every CDR3 protein. The sample holds approximately 5,800 distinct CDR3 sequences; about a quarter are singletons and the top ten take 12%. The sample consisted of blood. The receptor source for this set is a human donor with active COVID-19.

This clonotype is judged medium-sized. V and J are TRBV10-3 and TRBJ1-2; no firm D call. The CDR3 runs 12 residues. Germline loops: CDR1 ENHRY, CDR2 SYGVKD. Between the trimmed V and J ends, which lost 2 bases and 2 bases, there was a span of 3 bases. The CDR3, as DNA: TGTGCCATCAGTGAGGGAAACTATGGCTACACCTTC. Encoded protein: CAISEGNYGYTF.

This chain uses TRBV4-3 with TRBJ1-6; possibly TRBD1 for D (6 bases). Trimming took 6 bases from V and 0 from J, leaving 12 bases between them. Germline V lookup: CDR1 LGHNA, CDR2 YSLEER. The CDR3 spans 16 residues. For the CDR3, the DNA is TGCGCCAGCAGACAGGGCGGAAGCTCCTATAATTCACCCCTCCACTTT. Amino acids: CASRQGGSSYNSPLHF.

The chain has TRBV6-5 and TRBJ1-6, with 8 bases aligning to TRBD1. V was clipped by 5 bases and J by 8 bases; unmatched bases: 11. CDR3 length: 16 residues. Germline V gene lookup returns CDR1 MNHEY and CDR2 SVGAGI. CDR3: CASSEGGEQGDSPLHF. The CDR3 DNA follows: TGTGCCAGCAGTGAAGGGGGGGAACAGGGGGATTCACCCCTCCACTTT.

This rearrangement joins TRBV11-2 to TRBJ2-5, with TRBD2 matching over 8 bases. The J segment lost 4 bases and the V segment lost 5 bases, leaving 9 bases of the junction unmatched. CDR3 length equals 15 residues. In germline, CDR1 is SGHAT, CDR2 FQNNGV. In DNA, the CDR3 is TGTGCCAGCAGCCAGAGCCCCGCGGGGGGAGAGACCCAGTACTTC. Translated, it gives CASSQSPAGGETQYF.

This clonotype was observed a handful of times. The chain has TRBV5-1 and TRBJ1-6, with D perhaps matching TRBD1 (6 bases). From germline, CDR1 is SGHRS and CDR2 YFSETQ. The CDR3 is 14 residues long. Trimming shortened V by 4 bases and J by 13 bases, and 18 bases separated the two germline ends. This CDR3 reads CASSKDSPEAPLHF. As DNA, the CDR3 is TGCGCCAGCAGCAAGGACAGCCCCGAGGCTCCCCTCCACTTT.

By share, this clonotype ranks as medium-sized. This chain joins TRBV5-5 and TRBJ1-1, with TRBD1 as a possible D gene (6 bases). Looked up from germline, CDR1 is SGHKS and CDR2 is YYEKEE (reference sequence). The CDR3 has 15 amino acids. V lost 4 bases and J lost 1, with 14 bases in between. The CDR3 protein is CASSRPGTRNTEAFF. CDR3 DNA sequence: TGTGCCAGCAGCCGTCCCGGGACACGGAACACTGAAGCTTTCTTT.

This rearrangement joins TRBV5-4 to TRBJ1-1, with D tentatively TRBD1 (5 bases). Trimming removed 7 bases from V and 1 base from J, with 26 bases in between. Per the germline V gene, CDR1 is SGHNT and CDR2 is YYREEE (reference sequence). The CDR3 has 18 residues. Written as DNA, the CDR3 is TGTGCCAGCCGCAGAAGGTATAGGCAGGGCCAAACGAACACTGAAGCTTTCTTT. Amino acid sequence: CASRRRYRQGQTNTEAFF.

A few counts support this clonotype. The genes are TRBV18 and TRBJ1-2, with D unresolved. Trimming stripped 2 bases from V and 6 bases from J, with 16 bases between. CDR1 is KGHSH and CDR2 is LQKENI in the germline V gene. The CDR3 is made up of 15 amino acids. In DNA, the CDR3 is TGTGCCAGCTCACCAATAAACGGCGGGGAGGATGGCTACACCTTC. Translating gives CASSPINGGEDGYTF.

This clonotype is categorized as medium-sized. In DNA, the CDR3 is TGTGCCAGCACTCCCCGACAGGCCAACAATGAGCAGTTCTTC. It codes for CASTPRQANNEQFF. The chain links TRBV13 to TRBJ2-1, with a possible D match to TRBD1 (6 bases). With 7 bases removed from V and 5 bases from J, the gap between germline ends came to 15 bases. Germline assignment: CDR1 PRHDT and CDR2 FYEKMQ (reference sequence). CDR3 length: 14 residues. Based on the CDR3 plus reference TRBV13 and TRBJ2-1, the full variable domain is AAGVIQSPRHLIKEKRETATLKCYPIPRHDTVYWYQQGPGQDPQFLISFYEKMQSDKGSIPDRFSAQQFSDYHSELNMSSLELGDSALYFCASTPRQANNEQFFGPGTRLTVL.

This clonotype was seen just once. At one boundary the junction diverges from the germline segment, which might be a read error. V is TRBV6-1 and J is TRBJ1-5; perhaps TRBD1 as D (5 bases). This CDR3 spans 13 amino acids. Per the germline V gene, CDR1 is MNHNS and CDR2 is SASEGT. In DNA form, the CDR3 reads TGTGCCATCAGTGAAGTTGGGGCTCAGCCCCAGCATTTT. Encoded protein: CAISEVGAQPQHF.

This clonotype was detected only a few times. The chain carries TRBV11-1 and TRBJ2-5; 7 bases match TRBD2. J lost 2 bases, V lost 5 bases, and 11 bases had no gene match. Germline V lookup: CDR1 SGHAT, CDR2 FQDESV (reference sequence). The CDR3 extends over 16 amino acids. The CDR3 loop reads CASSPWEGTEQETQYF. CDR3 DNA: TGTGCCAGCAGCCCCTGGGAGGGGACGGAACAAGAGACCCAGTACTTC. The whole variable domain, remainder taken from reference TRBV11-1 and TRBJ2-5, is EAEVAQSPRYKITEKSQAVAFWCDPISGHATLYWYRQILGQGPELLVQFQDESVVDDSQLPKDRFSAERLKGVDSTLKIQPAELGDSAMYLCASSPWEGTEQETQYFGPGTRLLVL.

In this sample, this clonotype is medium-sized (0.01 to 0.1%). This chain links TRBV6-5 with TRBJ2-2, with 9 nucleotides matching TRBD1. Losses at the gene ends were 5 bases for V and 2 bases for J; bases not matched to a gene: 6. The CDR3 length is 16 residues. From germline, CDR1 is MNHEY and CDR2 SVGAGI. CDR3 DNA: TGTGCCAGCAGTGCCTTGGGACAGGGTAACACCGGGGAGCTGTTTTTT. Amino acid sequence: CASSALGQGNTGELFF.

By its share, this clonotype is medium-sized (0.01 to 0.1%). The genes are TRBV6-1 and TRBJ2-7, with TRBD1 as a possible D gene (6 bases). From germline, CDR1 is MNHNS and CDR2 SASEGT. V lost 6 bases and J 0 bases, leaving 12 bases between the germline ends. The CDR3 consists of 14 residues. The DNA of the CDR3 is TGTGCCAGCAGACCACGGACAGACTCCTACGAGCAGTACTTC. The encoded protein is CASRPRTDSYEQYF.

By sample share, this clonotype is medium-sized. The chain carries TRBV6-4 and TRBJ2-1; the D gene is possibly TRBD2 (6 bases). Trimming shortened V by 0 bases and J by 6 bases, and 15 bases separated the two germline ends. CDR1 and CDR2 from the germline V gene are MRHNA and SNTAGT. The CDR3 has 16 residues. Here the CDR3 DNA reads TGTGCCAGCAGTGACTCGGGCTTTCGGGGGACCAATGAGCAGTTCTTC. Translated, it gives CASSDSGFRGTNEQFF.

CDR3 coding DNA: TGTGCCAGCAGCCCGGCTGGGGCAGGGGGCGCGTACGAGCAGTACTTC. Protein: CASSPAGAGGAYEQYF. The chain combines TRBV7-2 with TRBJ2-7; 8 nucleotides align to TRBD1. Trimming removed 5 bases from V and 4 bases from J; junction bases left unmatched: 13. In germline, CDR1 is SGHTA, CDR2 FQGNSA. The CDR3 contains 16 residues.

The chain recombines TRBV24-1 with TRBJ2-2; 9 nucleotides agree with TRBD1. The V and J ends lost 4 bases and 3 bases, in that order; junction bases with no gene match: 5. The CDR3 runs to 16 residues. CDR1 is KGHDR, CDR2 SFDVKD, per germline. The CDR3 coding sequence is TGTGCCACCAGTGACCCACGGACAGGGGACACCGGGGAGCTGTTTTTT. This codes for CATSDPRTGDTGELFF.

This clonotype has just a few counts. The chain recombines TRBV7-6 with TRBJ1-6; tentatively, D is TRBD1 (6 bases). The length of the CDR3 is 16 residues. The germline CDR1 and CDR2 sequences are SGHVS and FNYEAQ. The V gene lost 0 bases and the J gene lost 10 bases, with 16 bases spanning the gap. The CDR3 sequence is CASSLAGGGAGSPLHF. In DNA form, the CDR3 reads TGTGCCAGCAGCTTAGCGGGGGGGGGCGCAGGATCACCCCTCCACTTT.

By frequency in the sample, this clonotype is medium-sized. This sequence joins TRBV29-1 and TRBJ1-1; D is undetermined. Germline CDR1 SQVTM, CDR2 ANQGSEA. Trimming took off 5 bases at V and 2 bases at J, with 6 bases between the two ends. The CDR3 contains 11 residues. CDR3 sequence: CSVLKNTEAFF. CDR3 coding DNA: TGCAGCGTTTTAAAAAACACTGAAGCTTTCTTT.

This clonotype was detected a few times. The rearrangement links TRBV12-3 or TRBV12-4 to TRBJ1-2, with D uncertain. V was shortened by 0 bases and J by 0 bases, with 5 bases between the two germline ends. The CDR3 loop spans 14 amino acids. The CDR3 spells CASSLARTNYGYTF. CDR3 nucleotide sequence: TGTGCCAGCAGTTTAGCGAGAACTAACTATGGCTACACCTTC.

Within the sample, this clonotype is medium-sized. V gene TRBV6-5 combines with J gene TRBJ2-1; 12 bases align to TRBD2. V shed 2 bases, J shed 10 bases, and the junction held 9 bases outside the gene matches. The CDR3 has 16 residues. Germline CDR1 is MNHEY and CDR2 is SVGAGI. The CDR3 region is CASSYGLAGMYREQFF. In DNA form, the CDR3 reads TGTGCCAGCAGTTACGGACTAGCGGGGATGTACAGGGAGCAGTTCTTC.

This clonotype is deemed medium-sized. This chain joins TRBV12-3 or TRBV12-4 and TRBJ2-5; 11 bases match TRBD2. The J segment lost 5 bases and the V segment lost 3 bases, leaving 8 bases of the junction unmatched. CDR3 size: 16 residues. CDR3 sequence reads: CASSLRLAGSVETQYF. In DNA, the CDR3 is TGTGCCAGCAGTTTGAGACTAGCGGGGAGTGTGGAGACCCAGTACTTC.

The chain combines TRBV5-5 with TRBJ2-5, with 8 nucleotides matching TRBD1. The length of the CDR3 is 17 residues. The V gene end was trimmed by 0 bases and the J gene end by 5 bases; junction bases not matched to a gene: 12. The germline V gene has CDR1 SGHKS and CDR2 YYEKEE (reference sequence). The CDR3 loop reads CASSLGGDRQGRETQYF. The CDR3 nucleotides are TGTGCCAGCAGCTTGGGGGGGGATCGACAGGGGCGGGAGACCCAGTACTTC.

By its share, this clonotype is medium-sized. J is TRBJ1-4 and V is TRBV6-5; no reliable D call. This CDR3 is 14 amino acids long. CDR1 and CDR2 (germline): MNHEY, SVGAGI. V shed 2 bases and J shed 8 bases, with 12 bases lying between them. The CDR3 DNA reads as TGTGCCAGCAGTTACGGCGGATTCGGAGAAAAACTGTTTTTT. Translation: CASSYGGFGEKLFF.

The chain employs TRBV6-2 or TRBV6-3 and TRBJ1-5, with D unclear. This CDR3 is built from 12 residues. V was shortened by 5 bases and J by 6 bases, with 8 bases between the two germline ends. Looked up from germline, CDR1 is MNHEY and CDR2 is SVGEGT. In nucleotides, the CDR3 is TGTGCCAGCAGTCTTATTGGTCAGCCCCAGCATTTT. It codes for CASSLIGQPQHF.